The source of this T cell receptor (beta chain) is a study of T-cell memory formation after mild COVID-19. Study-wide background: Largely, TCR clusters stayed within a single donor. Study-wide points: Contracting CD4+ clones sat mainly in CM and EM; CD8+ in EMRA. Cross-reactive memory apparently joined, as some responding clones appeared in pre-infection memory. Clones contracting across day 15 to 85 had a balanced CD4/CD8 profile; later expanding clones leaned CD4+.

Note on this clonotype: Its antigen is not identified. One end of the junction does not line up with germline, which may come from a read error.

TCRdb independently ran MiXCR on the 5' RACE reads; one entry per CDR3 protein. The repertoire holds more than 250,000 distinct CDR3 sequences, more than 15% seen once, with about 21% in the top ten. CDR1 and CDR2 (germline): SGHDN, FVKESK. The CDR3 spans 18 residues. The chain carries TRBV14 and TRBJ2-1; 9 nucleotides align to TRBD2. Input material: PBMCs or a T cell subset sorted from them (not recorded which). The TCR comes from a man aged 18-30 years who had mild COVID-19 (a few samples of this study predate the infection). Cell type and time point are not known. The CDR3 nucleotides are TGTGCCAGCAGCAAAGATACCTGGCGGGGGGGCTCCTACAATGAGCAGTTCTTC. This codes for CASSKDTWRGGSYNEQFF. Full variable domain (outside the CDR3, taken from reference TRBV14 and TRBJ2-1): EAGVTQFPSHSVIEKGQTVTLRCDPISGHDNLYWYRRVMGKEIKFLLHFVKESKQDESGMPNNRFLAERTGGTYSTLKVQPAELEDSGVYFCASSKDTWRGGSYNEQFFGPGTRLTVL.